This T cell receptor (beta chain) was documented in a study of blood T cell repertoires in COVID-19. Looking at the study overall: The origin of the acute and convalescent COVID-19 samples was the United States, Italy and Spain. In each case, the material was cDNA or gDNA derived from T cells, B-cell-depleted T cells, or PBMCs.

The CDR3 runs 16 residues. Per the germline V gene, CDR1 is MGHDK and CDR2 is SYGVNS. Trimming removed 5 bases at V and 2 bases at J, with 13 bases between. In the original processing: Amplification of reference gene primers was used by the study to estimate nucleated cell counts. Assay: immunoSEQ multiplex PCR; the TCRdb copy retains only in-frame clones and omits some. The D gene and trimming were derived from the DNA, and the V and J assignments and clone size from that table. The sample yields around 200,000 clones, roughly 80% seen once. This TCR came from a woman between 50 and 59 years old with acute or convalescent COVID-19. The gene calls are TRBV25-1 and TRBJ2-6, with a possible D match to TRBD2 (6 bases). Sequencing was done on a sample of peripheral blood. CDR3 sequence (DNA): TGTGCCAGCAGTTACAACGGGGGAACTGGGGCCAACGTCCTGACTTTC. Its translation is CASSYNGGTGANVLTF. The complete variable domain, with remaining parts taken from reference TRBV25-1 and TRBJ2-6, reads EADIYQTPRYLVIGTGKKITLECSQTMGHDKMYWYQQDPGMELHLIHYSYGVNSTEKGDLSSESTVSRIRTEHFPLTLESARPSHTSQYLCASSYNGGTGANVLTFGAGSRLTVL.